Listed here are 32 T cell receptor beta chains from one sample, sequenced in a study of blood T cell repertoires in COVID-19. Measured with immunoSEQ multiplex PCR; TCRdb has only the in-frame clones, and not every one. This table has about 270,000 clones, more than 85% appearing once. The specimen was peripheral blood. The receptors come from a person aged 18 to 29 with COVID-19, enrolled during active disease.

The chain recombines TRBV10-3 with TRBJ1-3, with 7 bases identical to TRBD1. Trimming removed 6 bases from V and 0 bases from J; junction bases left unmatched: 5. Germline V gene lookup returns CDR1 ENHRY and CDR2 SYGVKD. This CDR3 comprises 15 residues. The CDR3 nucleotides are TGTGCCATCAGGCGACAGGGCCCCTCTGGAAACACCATATATTTT. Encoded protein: CAIRRQGPSGNTIYF.

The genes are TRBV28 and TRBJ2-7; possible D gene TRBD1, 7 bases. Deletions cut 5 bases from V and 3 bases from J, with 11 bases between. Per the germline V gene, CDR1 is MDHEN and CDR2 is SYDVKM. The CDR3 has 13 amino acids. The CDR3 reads CASSAGQIYEQYF. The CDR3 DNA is TGTGCCAGCAGTGCGGGACAGATCTACGAGCAGTACTTC.

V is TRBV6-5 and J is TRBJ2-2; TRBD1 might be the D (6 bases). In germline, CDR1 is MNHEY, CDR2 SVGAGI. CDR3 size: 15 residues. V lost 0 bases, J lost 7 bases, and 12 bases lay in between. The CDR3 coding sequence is TGTGCCAGCAGTTACTCAAGGGGGTCCGGCGGGGAGCTGTTTTTT. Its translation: CASSYSRGSGGELFF.

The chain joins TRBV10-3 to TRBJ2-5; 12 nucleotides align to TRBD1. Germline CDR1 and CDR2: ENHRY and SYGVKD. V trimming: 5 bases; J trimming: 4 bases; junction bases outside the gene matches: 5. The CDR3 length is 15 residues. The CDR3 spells CAISSRDRGPETQYF. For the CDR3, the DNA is TGTGCCATCAGTTCGAGGGACAGGGGGCCAGAGACCCAGTACTTC.

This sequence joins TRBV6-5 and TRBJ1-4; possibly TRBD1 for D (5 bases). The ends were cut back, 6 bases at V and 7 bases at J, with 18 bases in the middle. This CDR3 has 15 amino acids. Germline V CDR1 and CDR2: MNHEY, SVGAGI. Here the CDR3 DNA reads TGTGCCAGCAGCCACGGGCGGGGCCGGTTTGAAAAACTGTTTTTT. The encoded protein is CASSHGRGRFEKLFF.

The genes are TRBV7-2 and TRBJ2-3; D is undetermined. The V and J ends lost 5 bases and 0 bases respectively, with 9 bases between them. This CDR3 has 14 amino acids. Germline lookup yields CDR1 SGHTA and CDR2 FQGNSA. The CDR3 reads CASSPRRSTDTQYF. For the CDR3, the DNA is TGTGCCAGCAGCCCTAGACGAAGCACAGATACGCAGTATTTT.

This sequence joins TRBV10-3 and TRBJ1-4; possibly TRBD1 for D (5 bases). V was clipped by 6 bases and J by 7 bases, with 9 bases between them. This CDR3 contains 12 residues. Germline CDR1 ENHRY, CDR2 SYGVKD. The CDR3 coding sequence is TGTGCCATCAGCGACGGGGGTGAAAAACTGTTTTTT. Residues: CAISDGGEKLFF.

CDR3 loop: CASYLWRVSYNEQFF. The CDR3 DNA is TGTGCCAGCTATCTGTGGAGGGTTAGCTACAATGAGCAGTTCTTC. This chain connects TRBV11-2 to TRBJ2-1, with D perhaps TRBD2 (6 bases). CDR1 and CDR2 (germline): SGHAT, FQNNGV. Trimming pared 8 bases from V and 3 bases from J, leaving 17 bases between. The CDR3 sequence is 15 residues long.

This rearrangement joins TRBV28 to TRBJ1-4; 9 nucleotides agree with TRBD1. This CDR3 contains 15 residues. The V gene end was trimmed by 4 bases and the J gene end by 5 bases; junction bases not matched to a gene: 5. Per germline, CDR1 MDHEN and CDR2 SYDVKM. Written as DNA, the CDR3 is TGTGCCAGCAGTTCTACAGGGGGCGTAAATGAAAAACTGTTTTTT. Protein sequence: CASSSTGGVNEKLFF.

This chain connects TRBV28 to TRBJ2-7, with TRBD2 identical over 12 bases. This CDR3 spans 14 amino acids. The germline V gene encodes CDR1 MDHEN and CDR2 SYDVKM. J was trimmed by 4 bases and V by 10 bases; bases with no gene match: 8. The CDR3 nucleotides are TGTGCCACCAAGACTAGCGGGAGTAATTACGAGCAGTACTTC. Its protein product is CATKTSGSNYEQYF. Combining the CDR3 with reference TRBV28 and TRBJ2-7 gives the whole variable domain DVKVTQSSRYLVKRTGEKVFLECVQDMDHENMFWYRQDPGLGLRLIYFSYDVKMKEKGDIPEGYSVSREKKERFSLILESASTNQTSMYLCATKTSGSNYEQYFGPGTRLTVT.

The CDR3 loop reads CASSLTAGTYEQYF. The CDR3 DNA reads as TGTGCCAGCAGCTTAACCGCGGGAACCTACGAGCAGTACTTC. The chain employs TRBV7-9 and TRBJ2-7; weak D call: TRBD2 (6 bases). The CDR3 is 14 amino acids. The germline CDR1 and CDR2 sequences are SEHNR and FQNEAQ (reference sequence). V was trimmed by 2 bases and J by 2 bases, leaving 10 bases between them.

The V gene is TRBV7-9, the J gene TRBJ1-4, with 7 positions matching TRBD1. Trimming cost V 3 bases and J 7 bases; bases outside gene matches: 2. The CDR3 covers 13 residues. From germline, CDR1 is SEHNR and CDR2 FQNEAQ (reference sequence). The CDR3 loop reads CASSLGQFEKLFF. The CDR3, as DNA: TGTGCCAGCAGCTTGGGACAGTTTGAAAAACTGTTTTTT.

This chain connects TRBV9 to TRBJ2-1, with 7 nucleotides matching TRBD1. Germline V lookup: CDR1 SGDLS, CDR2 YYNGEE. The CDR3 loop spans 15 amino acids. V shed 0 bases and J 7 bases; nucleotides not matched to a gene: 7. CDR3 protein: CASSVEGQPENEQFF. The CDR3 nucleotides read TGTGCCAGCAGCGTAGAGGGACAGCCGGAGAATGAGCAGTTCTTC.

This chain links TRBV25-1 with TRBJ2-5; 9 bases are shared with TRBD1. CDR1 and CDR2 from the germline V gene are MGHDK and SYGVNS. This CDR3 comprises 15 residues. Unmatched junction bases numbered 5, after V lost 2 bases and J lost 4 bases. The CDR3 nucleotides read TGTGCCAGCAGTGAAGCAGACAGGGGGGGAGAGACCCAGTACTTC. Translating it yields CASSEADRGGETQYF.

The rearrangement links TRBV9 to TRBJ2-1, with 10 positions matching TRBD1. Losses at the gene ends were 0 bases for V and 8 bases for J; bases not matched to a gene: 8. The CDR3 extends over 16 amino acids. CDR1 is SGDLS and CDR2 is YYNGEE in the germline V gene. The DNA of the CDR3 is TGTGCCAGCAGCGTAGCCGGGACAGGGGCCTTGGATGAGCAGTTCTTC. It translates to CASSVAGTGALDEQFF.

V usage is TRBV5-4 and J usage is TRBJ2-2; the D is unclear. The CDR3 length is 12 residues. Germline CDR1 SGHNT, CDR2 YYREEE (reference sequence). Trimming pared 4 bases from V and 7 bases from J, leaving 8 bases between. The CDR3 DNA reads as TGTGCCAGCAGCCTGAGTATCGGGGAGCTGTTTTTT. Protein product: CASSLSIGELFF. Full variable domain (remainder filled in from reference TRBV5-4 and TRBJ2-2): ETGVTQSPTHLIKTRGQQVTLRCSSQSGHNTVSWYQQALGQGPQFIFQYYREEENGRGNFPPRFSGLQFPNYSSELNVNALELDDSALYLCASSLSIGELFFGEGSRLTVL.

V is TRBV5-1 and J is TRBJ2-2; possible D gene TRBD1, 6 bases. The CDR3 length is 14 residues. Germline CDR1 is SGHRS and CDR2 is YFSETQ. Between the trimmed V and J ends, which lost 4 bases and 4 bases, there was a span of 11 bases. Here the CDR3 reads CASSGGQTTGELFF. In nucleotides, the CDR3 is TGCGCCAGCAGCGGCGGACAGACCACCGGGGAGCTGTTTTTT.

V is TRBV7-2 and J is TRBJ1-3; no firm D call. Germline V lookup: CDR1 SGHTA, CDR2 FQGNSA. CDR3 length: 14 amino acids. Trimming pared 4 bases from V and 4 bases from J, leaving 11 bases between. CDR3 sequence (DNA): TGTGCCAGCAGCTCGGCCTGGGAGGGAAACACCATATATTTT. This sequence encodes CASSSAWEGNTIYF. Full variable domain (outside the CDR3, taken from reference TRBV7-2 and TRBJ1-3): GAGVSQSPSNKVTEKGKDVELRCDPISGHTALYWYRQSLGQGLEFLIYFQGNSAPDKSGLPSDRFSAERTGGSVSTLTIQRTQQEDSAVYLCASSSAWEGNTIYFGEGSWLTVV.

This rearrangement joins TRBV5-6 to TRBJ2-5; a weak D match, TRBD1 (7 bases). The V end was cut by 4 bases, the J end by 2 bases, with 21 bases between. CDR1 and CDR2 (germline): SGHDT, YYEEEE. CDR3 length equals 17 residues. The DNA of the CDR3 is TGTGCCAGCAGCCCCAGGGGGGTTCGCGGACTTCAAGAGACCCAGTACTTC. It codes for CASSPRGVRGLQETQYF.

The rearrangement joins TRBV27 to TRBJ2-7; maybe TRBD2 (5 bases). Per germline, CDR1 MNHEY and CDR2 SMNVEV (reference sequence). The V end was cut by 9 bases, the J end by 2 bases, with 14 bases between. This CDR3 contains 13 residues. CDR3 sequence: CASGTGLTYEQYF. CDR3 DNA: TGTGCCAGTGGTACCGGACTTACCTACGAGCAGTACTTC.

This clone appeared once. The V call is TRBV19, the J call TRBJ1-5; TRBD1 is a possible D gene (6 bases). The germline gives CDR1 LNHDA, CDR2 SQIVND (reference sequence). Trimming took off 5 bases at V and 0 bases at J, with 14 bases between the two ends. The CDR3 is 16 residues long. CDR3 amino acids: CASSSSGHYSNQPQHF. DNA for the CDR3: TGTGCCAGTAGTTCCTCGGGACATTATAGCAATCAGCCCCAGCATTTT.

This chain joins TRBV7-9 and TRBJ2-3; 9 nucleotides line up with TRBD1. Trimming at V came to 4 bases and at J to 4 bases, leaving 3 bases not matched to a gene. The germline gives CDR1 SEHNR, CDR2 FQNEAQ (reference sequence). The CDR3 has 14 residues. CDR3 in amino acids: CASSSTGGPDTQYF. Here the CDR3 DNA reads TGTGCCAGCAGCTCCACAGGGGGCCCAGATACGCAGTATTTT.

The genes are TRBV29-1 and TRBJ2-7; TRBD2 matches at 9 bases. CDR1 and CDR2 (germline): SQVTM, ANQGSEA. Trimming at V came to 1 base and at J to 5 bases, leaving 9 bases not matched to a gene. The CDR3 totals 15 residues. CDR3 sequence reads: CSVEALAGALDEQYF. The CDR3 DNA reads TGCAGCGTTGAAGCATTAGCGGGAGCACTCGACGAGCAGTACTTC.

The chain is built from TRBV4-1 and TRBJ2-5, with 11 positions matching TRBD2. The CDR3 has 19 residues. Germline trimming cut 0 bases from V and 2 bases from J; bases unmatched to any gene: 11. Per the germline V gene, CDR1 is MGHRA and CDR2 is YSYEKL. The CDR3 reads CASSQDLASGRLGQETQYF. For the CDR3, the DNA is TGCGCCAGCAGCCAAGATCTGGCTAGCGGGAGGTTGGGGCAAGAGACCCAGTACTTC.

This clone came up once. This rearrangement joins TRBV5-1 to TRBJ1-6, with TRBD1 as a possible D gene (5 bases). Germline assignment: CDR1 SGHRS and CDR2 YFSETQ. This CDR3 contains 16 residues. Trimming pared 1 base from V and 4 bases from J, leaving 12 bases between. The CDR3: CASSLISGEYNSPLHF. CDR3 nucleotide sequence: TGCGCCAGCAGCTTGATCTCGGGGGAATATAATTCACCCCTCCACTTT. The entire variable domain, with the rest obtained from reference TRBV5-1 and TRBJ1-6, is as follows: KAGVTQTPRYLIKTRGQQVTLSCSPISGHRSVSWYQQTPGQGLQFLFEYFSETQRNKGNFPGRFSGRQFSNSRSEMNVSTLELGDSALYLCASSLISGEYNSPLHFGNGTRLTVT.

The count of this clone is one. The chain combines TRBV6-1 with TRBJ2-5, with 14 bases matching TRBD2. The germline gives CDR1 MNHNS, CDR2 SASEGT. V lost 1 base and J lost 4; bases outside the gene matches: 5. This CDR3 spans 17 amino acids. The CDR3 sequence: CASSEGRLAGGGETQYF. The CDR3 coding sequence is TGTGCCAGCAGTGAAGGACGACTAGCGGGAGGGGGAGAGACCCAGTACTTC.

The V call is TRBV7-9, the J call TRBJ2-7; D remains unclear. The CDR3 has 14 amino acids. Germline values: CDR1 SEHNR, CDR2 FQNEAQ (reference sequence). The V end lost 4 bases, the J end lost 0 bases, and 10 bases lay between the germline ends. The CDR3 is CASSSTGNSYEQYF. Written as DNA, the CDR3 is TGTGCCAGCAGCTCTACGGGTAACTCCTACGAGCAGTACTTC.

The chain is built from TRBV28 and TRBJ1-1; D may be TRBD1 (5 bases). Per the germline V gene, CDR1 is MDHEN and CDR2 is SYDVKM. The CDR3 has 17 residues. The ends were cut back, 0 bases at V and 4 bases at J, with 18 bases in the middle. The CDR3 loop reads CASSLWASGESGTEAFF. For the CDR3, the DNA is TGTGCCAGCAGTTTATGGGCTTCGGGGGAATCCGGCACTGAAGCTTTCTTT.

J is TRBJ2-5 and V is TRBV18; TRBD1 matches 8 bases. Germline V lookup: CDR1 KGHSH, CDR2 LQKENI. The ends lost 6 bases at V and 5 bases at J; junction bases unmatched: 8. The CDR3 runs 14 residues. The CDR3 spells CASSDSTGAETQYF. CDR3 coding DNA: TGTGCCAGCTCGGACTCGACAGGGGCCGAGACCCAGTACTTC.

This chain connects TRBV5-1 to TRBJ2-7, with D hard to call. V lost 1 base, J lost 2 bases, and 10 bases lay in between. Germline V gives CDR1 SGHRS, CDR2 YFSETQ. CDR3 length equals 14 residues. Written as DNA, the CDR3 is TGCGCCAGCAGCTTGCTTGCAGGAACCTACGAGCAGTACTTC. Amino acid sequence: CASSLLAGTYEQYF.

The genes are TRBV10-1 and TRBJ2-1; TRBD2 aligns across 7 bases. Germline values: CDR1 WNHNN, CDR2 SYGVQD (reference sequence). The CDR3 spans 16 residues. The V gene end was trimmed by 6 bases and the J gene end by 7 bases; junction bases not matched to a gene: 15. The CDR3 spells CASRGLGREDSNEQFF. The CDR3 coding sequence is TGCGCCAGCAGGGGCTTGGGTCGGGAGGATTCTAATGAGCAGTTCTTC.

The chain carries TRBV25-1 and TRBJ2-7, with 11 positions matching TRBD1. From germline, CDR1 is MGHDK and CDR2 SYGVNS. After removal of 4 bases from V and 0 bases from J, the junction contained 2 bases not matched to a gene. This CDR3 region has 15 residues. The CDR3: CASSGDRGGSYEQYF. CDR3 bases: TGTGCCAGCAGTGGGGACAGGGGGGGCTCCTACGAGCAGTACTTC.